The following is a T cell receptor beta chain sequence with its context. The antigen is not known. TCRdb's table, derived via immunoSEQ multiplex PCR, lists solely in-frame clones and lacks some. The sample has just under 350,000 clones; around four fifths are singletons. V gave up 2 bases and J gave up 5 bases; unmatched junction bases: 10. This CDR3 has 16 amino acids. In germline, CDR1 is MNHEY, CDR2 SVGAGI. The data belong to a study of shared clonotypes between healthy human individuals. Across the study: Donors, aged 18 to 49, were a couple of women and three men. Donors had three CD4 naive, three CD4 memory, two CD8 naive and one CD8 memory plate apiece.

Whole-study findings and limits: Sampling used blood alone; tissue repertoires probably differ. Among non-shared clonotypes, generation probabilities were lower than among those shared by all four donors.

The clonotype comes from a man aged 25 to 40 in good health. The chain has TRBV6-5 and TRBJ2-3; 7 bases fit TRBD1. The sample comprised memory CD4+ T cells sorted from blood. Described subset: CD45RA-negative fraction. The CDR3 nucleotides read TGTGCCAGCAGTTACACCCCCTGGACAGGAGGAGATACGCAGTATTTT. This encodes CASSYTPWTGGDTQYF.